One sample yielded the 29 T cell receptor beta chains listed below, sequenced in a study of OX40 agonist ivuxolimab in advanced cancers. Data came from immunoSEQ multiplex PCR; TCRdb stores just in-frame clones and leaves some out. The table lists around 67,000 clones, about 87% of them singletons. The sample consisted of CD4+ or CD8+ T cells sorted from blood, taken in a trial of the OX40 agonist ivuxolimab. The origin of the receptors is an adult with an advanced solid tumor such as melanoma, head and neck, liver or kidney cancer.

The chain combines TRBV28 with TRBJ1-2; no clear D gene. The V end lost 2 bases, the J end lost 1 base, and 5 bases lay between the germline ends. The CDR3 has 13 residues. The germline V gene has CDR1 MDHEN and CDR2 SYDVKM. This chain's CDR3 is CASSLQVNYGYTF. Written as DNA, the CDR3 is TGTGCCAGCAGTTTACAGGTTAACTATGGCTACACCTTC.

This clone was counted between two and nine times. The chain joins TRBV6-1 to TRBJ2-1, with 7 bases identical to TRBD1. CDR1 MNHNS and CDR2 SASEGT come from the germline V gene. CDR3 size: 16 residues. With 2 bases clipped from V and 8 bases from J, the junction kept 12 bases outside the gene matches. DNA of the CDR3: TGTGCCAGCAGTGAATCAAACAGGGGTACTGGAGATGAGCAGTTCTTC. Amino acids: CASSESNRGTGDEQFF.

The chain uses TRBV28 and TRBJ2-4, with D possibly being TRBD2 (6 bases). The CDR3 spans 14 residues. Germline CDR1 reads MDHEN; CDR2 reads SYDVKM. Trimming left V 6 bases short and J 0 bases short, with 9 bases between. The CDR3 sequence is CASRPGGAKNIQYF. The CDR3 bases are TGTGCCAGCAGGCCCGGGGGAGCCAAAAACATTCAGTACTTC.

The rearrangement joins TRBV5-6 to TRBJ1-3, with D maybe TRBD1 (5 bases). The CDR3 length is 13 residues. V shed 4 bases and J shed 3 bases, with 8 bases lying between them. Germline CDR1 reads SGHDT; CDR2 reads YYEEEE. CDR3 in amino acids: CASSLGVGNTIYF. The CDR3 nucleotides are TGTGCCAGCAGCCTGGGGGTTGGAAACACCATATATTTT. The whole variable domain, filled in from reference TRBV5-6 and TRBJ1-3, reads DAGVTQSPTHLIKTRGQQVTLRCSPKSGHDTVSWYQQALGQGPQFIFQYYEEEERQRGNFPDRFSGHQFPNYSSELNVNALLLGDSALYLCASSLGVGNTIYFGEGSWLTVV.

The CDR3 sequence is CASRRTGNTGELFF. CDR3 bases: TGTGCCAGCAGGCGGACAGGGAACACCGGGGAGCTGTTTTTT. V is TRBV11-3 and J is TRBJ2-2; 7 nucleotides match TRBD1. This CDR3 spans 14 amino acids. Germline trimming cut 6 bases from V and 1 base from J; bases unmatched to any gene: 2. Looked up from germline, CDR1 is SGHNT and CDR2 is YENEEA.

V and J are TRBV6-1 and TRBJ2-7, with TRBD1 as a possible D gene (6 bases). Trimming pared 6 bases from V and 7 bases from J, leaving 10 bases between. CDR1 is MNHNS and CDR2 is SASEGT in the germline V gene. The CDR3 totals 11 residues. The CDR3, as DNA: TGTGCCAGCAGGTACAGGGATGAGCAGTACTTC. Its protein is CASRYRDEQYF.

The chain couples TRBV19 to TRBJ1-1; D might be TRBD1 (6 bases). Trimming removed 2 bases from V and 3 bases from J, with 10 bases in between. CDR1 and CDR2 (germline): LNHDA, SQIVND (reference sequence). This CDR3 is 14 amino acids long. As DNA, the CDR3 is TGTGCCAGTAGTATAATAGGGGGGGACACTGAAGCTTTCTTT. It is translated as CASSIIGGDTEAFF.

The rearrangement links TRBV11-3 to TRBJ2-1; D remains ambiguous. V was clipped by 5 bases and J by 6 bases, with 17 bases between them. This CDR3 region has 15 residues. Germline V CDR1 and CDR2: SGHNT, YENEEA. CDR3: CASSRRKAESNEQFF. CDR3 bases: TGTGCCAGCAGCCGCCGTAAGGCCGAAAGCAATGAGCAGTTCTTC. The full variable domain, in which reference TRBV11-3 and TRBJ2-1 provide the parts outside the CDR3, is EAGVVQSPRYKIIEKKQPVAFWCNPISGHNTLYWYLQNLGQGPELLIRYENEEAVDDSQLPKDRFSAERLKGVDSTLKIQPAELGDSAVYLCASSRRKAESNEQFFGPGTRLTVL.

The chain couples TRBV19 to TRBJ2-7; D may correspond to TRBD1 or TRBD2 (5 bases each). There are 15 residues in the CDR3. Deletions cut 3 bases from V and 4 bases from J, with 16 bases between. Germline CDR1 reads LNHDA; CDR2 reads SQIVND (reference sequence). The CDR3 nucleotides read TGTGCCAGTAGTATCCTCCGGGACCCCCAGTACGAGCAGTACTTC. As protein: CASSILRDPQYEQYF.

The gene calls are TRBV28 and TRBJ1-5; no clear D gene. V gave up 2 bases and J gave up 4 bases, with 12 bases separating them. CDR3 length: 15 residues. The V gene's germline CDR1 is MDHEN and CDR2 SYDVKM. CDR3 DNA: TGTGCCAGCAGTTTAGGCGGGGTGTGGAATCAGCCCCAGCATTTT. Its translation is CASSLGGVWNQPQHF.

In DNA form, the CDR3 reads TGTGCCAGCACCACGACCGGGTGGCGGGATGAGCAGTTCTTC. This sequence encodes CASTTTGWRDEQFF. This chain connects TRBV25-1 to TRBJ2-1, with D perhaps TRBD2 (5 bases). The CDR3 is made up of 14 amino acids. Trimming pared 7 bases from V and 8 bases from J, leaving 18 bases between. Germline values: CDR1 MGHDK, CDR2 SYGVNS.

The chain has TRBV28 and TRBJ2-7; no firm D call. V lost 6 bases to trimming and J lost 0 bases, with 18 bases between them. Germline CDR1 and CDR2: MDHEN and SYDVKM. CDR3 length: 16 residues. CDR3 sequence reads: CASSWSLIEPSYEQYF. The DNA of the CDR3 is TGTGCCAGCAGCTGGTCATTGATAGAGCCCTCCTACGAGCAGTACTTC.

This chain's CDR3 is CASRNSGAYEQYF. The CDR3 DNA is TGTGCCAGCAGAAACAGTGGGGCCTACGAGCAGTACTTC. V is TRBV6-5 and J is TRBJ2-7, with D unresolved. In germline, CDR1 is MNHEY, CDR2 SVGAGI. This CDR3 spans 13 amino acids. V lost 6 bases and J 2 bases, leaving 11 bases between the germline ends.

This chain connects TRBV2 to TRBJ2-2, with TRBD2 identical over 11 bases. Looked up from germline, CDR1 is SNHLY and CDR2 is FYNNEI. V trimming: 6 bases; J trimming: 7 bases; junction bases outside the gene matches: 7. There are 15 residues in the CDR3. The CDR3 is CASRLAGGPSGELFF. The CDR3 DNA is TGTGCCAGCAGATTAGCGGGGGGGCCGAGCGGGGAGCTGTTTTTT.

The chain couples TRBV5-6 to TRBJ1-4, with D possibly matching TRBD1 (6 bases). Trimming left V 0 bases short and J 5 bases short, with 14 bases between. CDR3 length equals 16 residues. Per germline, CDR1 SGHDT and CDR2 YYEEEE. Written as DNA, the CDR3 is TGTGCCAGCAGCTTGGGCGGACAGACGAGCAATGAAAAACTGTTTTTT. It is translated as CASSLGGQTSNEKLFF.

The chain carries TRBV4-1 and TRBJ2-5, with 7 positions matching TRBD2. The CDR3 length is 15 residues. CDR1 and CDR2 from the germline V gene are MGHRA and YSYEKL. The V and J ends lost 5 bases and 0 bases, in that order; junction bases with no gene match: 6. The CDR3 coding sequence is TGCGCCAGCAGCTCCCCGCGGGGGAACCAAGAGACCCAGTACTTC. Translating it yields CASSSPRGNQETQYF.

The chain employs TRBV6-4 and TRBJ2-1, with D perhaps matching TRBD1 (6 bases). Germline CDR1 is MRHNA and CDR2 is SNTAGT. The CDR3 is 12 residues long. V shed 6 bases and J shed 9 bases, with 12 bases lying between them. The CDR3 region has the DNA TGTGCCAGCAGCCGCACAGGGTCTGAGCAGTTCTTC. As protein: CASSRTGSEQFF.

The rearrangement uses TRBV7-2 and TRBJ2-7; D uncertain. The germline V gene encodes CDR1 SGHTA and CDR2 FQGNSA. Trimming left V 1 base short and J 3 bases short, with 10 bases between. CDR3 length: 14 amino acids. DNA for the CDR3: TGTGCCAGCAGCTTAGTGGACGGTTTCTACGAGCAGTACTTC. Residues: CASSLVDGFYEQYF.

V gene TRBV7-2 combines with J gene TRBJ1-1; no clear D. CDR3 length: 14 amino acids. V was clipped by 1 base and J by 4 bases, with 10 bases between them. Germline V lookup: CDR1 SGHTA, CDR2 FQGNSA. CDR3 residues: CASSLGRLGTEAFF. The DNA for the CDR3 is TGTGCCAGCAGCTTAGGTAGGCTGGGCACTGAAGCTTTCTTT.

In this sample, this clone turned up once. The chain links TRBV5-1 to TRBJ1-2; D is perhaps TRBD1 (5 bases). This CDR3 is 14 amino acids long. In germline, CDR1 is SGHRS, CDR2 YFSETQ. V was shortened by 5 bases and J by 3 bases, with 14 bases between the two germline ends. For the CDR3, the DNA is TGCGCCAGCAGGTTTCAGGGTCAAGACTATGGCTACACCTTC. The encoded protein is CASRFQGQDYGYTF.

Here the CDR3 reads CASSLEGSRAGTQYF. The CDR3 DNA sequence: TGTGCCAGCAGCTTAGAGGGTAGTCGCGCAGGTACGCAGTATTTT. The rearrangement joins TRBV11-2 to TRBJ2-3; D ambiguous. Looked up from germline, CDR1 is SGHAT and CDR2 is FQNNGV. The CDR3 is made up of 15 amino acids. Trimming left V 0 bases short and J 8 bases short, with 15 bases between.

The V gene is TRBV7-3, the J gene TRBJ2-1; no clear D gene. V was clipped by 5 bases and J by 0 bases, with 14 bases between them. CDR1 and CDR2 (germline): SGHTA, FQGTGA. CDR3 length: 16 amino acids. The CDR3 DNA sequence: TGTGCCAGCAGCCTTCGACGGCGTAGCTCCTACAATGAGCAGTTCTTC. Protein product: CASSLRRRSSYNEQFF.

V gene TRBV4-3 combines with J gene TRBJ2-1; D possibly corresponds to TRBD2 (7 bases). The germline V gene encodes CDR1 LGHNA and CDR2 YSLEER. The V and J ends lost 0 bases and 6 bases respectively, with 18 bases between them. The CDR3 sequence is 17 residues long. CDR3 sequence: CASSQDWRGGRVNEQFF. The CDR3 nucleotides are TGCGCCAGCAGCCAAGATTGGAGGGGGGGCCGAGTCAATGAGCAGTTCTTC.

This clone came up a few times. The V gene is TRBV10-1, the J gene TRBJ1-2; the D is unclear. The CDR3 contains 13 residues. Trimming removed 5 bases from V and 4 bases from J, with 11 bases in between. Germline loops: CDR1 WNHNN, CDR2 SYGVQD (reference sequence). The CDR3 DNA sequence: TGCGCCAGCAGTCCTCTCTCAGGCTATGGCTACACCTTC. Translated, it gives CASSPLSGYGYTF.

The chain carries TRBV10-3 and TRBJ2-3, with D perhaps TRBD1 (5 bases). Germline values: CDR1 ENHRY, CDR2 SYGVKD. This CDR3 comprises 16 residues. V lost 6 bases and J 3 bases, leaving 19 bases between the germline ends. The CDR3 bases are TGTGCCATCAGAGGAAGTCGGCAGGGCGTTACAGATACGCAGTATTTT. Encoded protein: CAIRGSRQGVTDTQYF.

This clone appeared a single time. The chain carries TRBV6-5 and TRBJ2-1; TRBD2 aligns across 12 bases. The J segment lost 8 bases and the V segment lost 5 bases, leaving 7 bases of the junction unmatched. The CDR3 has 15 residues. Germline V gene lookup returns CDR1 MNHEY and CDR2 SVGAGI. DNA for the CDR3: TGTGCCAGCAGTCCTCTAGCGGGGGGGCGTCATGAGCAGTTCTTC. Translation: CASSPLAGGRHEQFF.

This clone is a singleton in its sample. The V and J genes are TRBV4-1 and TRBJ2-1; 7 bases align to TRBD2. CDR3 size: 14 residues. Germline V lookup: CDR1 MGHRA, CDR2 YSYEKL. V shed 3 bases and J 5 bases; nucleotides not matched to a gene: 4. CDR3 amino acids: CASSQWGGNNEQFF. The CDR3 DNA is TGCGCCAGCAGCCAGTGGGGAGGGAACAATGAGCAGTTCTTC.

V and J are TRBV19 and TRBJ2-3; 7 bases agree with TRBD1. Trimming at V came to 6 bases and at J to 6 bases, leaving 12 bases not matched to a gene. The CDR3 runs to 15 residues. The germline gives CDR1 LNHDA, CDR2 SQIVND (reference sequence). This CDR3 reads CASRPDRDTGDTQYF. CDR3 nucleotides: TGTGCCAGTAGGCCAGACAGGGATACGGGGGATACGCAGTATTTT.

J is TRBJ2-3 and V is TRBV6-1, with no clear D. CDR3 length: 13 amino acids. V lost 3 bases, J lost 7 bases, and 11 bases lay in between. CDR1 and CDR2 (germline): MNHNS, SASEGT. CDR3 sequence reads: CASSEGIANTQYF. CDR3 DNA: TGTGCCAGCAGTGAGGGTATTGCGAATACGCAGTATTTT.